The 16 T cell receptor beta chains presented below share a single source sample, sequenced in a study of breast tumors, draining lymph nodes, adjacent tissues. Axillary draining lymph nodes of breast cancer patients supplied the node samples. TCRdb ran MiXCR on the multiplex PCR reads and lists one entry per CDR3 protein. This repertoire shows nearly 110,000 distinct CDR3 sequences, 30% found once; its top ten account for around 6%. The sample taken for sequencing was axillary lymph node tissue. The receptors here all came from a female donor with breast cancer. Some clones in this sample may be carry-over from other donors' samples.

This clonotype has a count of ten or more. With a much larger clone just one base away, this may be a read error. The CDR3 does not end in the conserved phenylalanine or tryptophan, so this is likely a read error. V usage is TRBV9 and J usage is TRBJ1-2, with a weak D call TRBD1 (5 bases). The CDR3 is made up of 13 amino acids. Per germline, CDR1 SGDLS and CDR2 YYNGEE. Deletions cut 0 bases from V and 8 bases from J, with 11 bases between. CDR3 DNA: TGTGCCAGCAGCGTAGGACAGAGGGGAGGCTACACCTCC. Translated, it gives CASSVGQRGGYTS.

This clonotype was picked up a small number of times. A much bigger clone sits one base away, suggesting this may be a read error. The CDR3: CASSPNSNQPQQF. The CDR3 nucleotides are TGTGCCAGCAGCCCTAATAGCAATCAGCCCCAGCAGTTT. This chain connects TRBV5-5 to TRBJ1-5; D is uncertain. The CDR3 has 13 amino acids. Germline CDR1 reads SGHKS; CDR2 reads YYEKEE (reference sequence).

The table lists this clonotype with many counts. This chain connects TRBV6-4 to TRBJ1-6, with TRBD1 matching over 12 bases. CDR1 is MRHNA and CDR2 is SNTAGT in the germline V gene. V lost 6 bases and J lost 7; bases outside the gene matches: 10. There are 17 residues in the CDR3. CDR3 DNA: TGTGCCAGCAGGGGACAGGGGGCGCACGGGGGGAATTCACCCCTCCACTTT. The encoded protein is CASRGQGAHGGNSPLHF.

This clonotype came up many times. The V call is TRBV28, the J call TRBJ2-7; perhaps D is TRBD1 or TRBD2 (5 bases each). Germline V gene data show CDR1 as MDHEN and CDR2 as SYDVKM. The V gene lost 2 bases and the J gene lost 2 bases, with 7 bases spanning the gap. CDR3 length: 13 residues. Here the CDR3 DNA reads TGTGCCAGCAGTTTAAAGGGACCCTACGAGCAGTACTTC. Encoded protein: CASSLKGPYEQYF.

This clonotype was observed a handful of times. This may be a read error: a much more frequent sequence differs by one nucleotide. This rearrangement joins TRBV7-2 to TRBJ1-3, with TRBD1 as a possible D gene (5 bases). CDR1 is SGHTA and CDR2 is FQGNSA in the germline V gene. This CDR3 contains 17 residues. The CDR3 DNA reads as TGTGCCAGCAGACCCGGGGGGGTGGGCATTGCCGGAAACCCCATATATTTT. Translating gives CASRPGGVGIAGNPIYF.

This chain joins TRBV7-2 and TRBJ2-7; perhaps TRBD2 as D (6 bases). V lost 11 bases and J lost 3, with 26 bases in between. There are 16 residues in the CDR3. Germline V gives CDR1 SGHTA, CDR2 FQGNSA. As DNA, the CDR3 is TGTGCCTGCAAGGGACTCACTAACGGGAAATTCTACGAGCAGTACTTC. Translation gives CACKGLTNGKFYEQYF.

Many counts were recorded for this clonotype. This chain connects TRBV20-1 to TRBJ1-1; D is ambiguous. The CDR3 is 14 residues long. Germline CDR1 reads DFQATT; CDR2 reads SNEGSKA (reference sequence). V was pared by 1 base and J by 2 bases, with 11 bases between. The CDR3 DNA follows: TGCAGTGCTAGAGTACCACCCACAAACACTGAAGCTTTCTTT. It yields the protein CSARVPPTNTEAFF.

The count of this clonotype is one. The chain joins TRBV29-1 to TRBJ2-3; 9 bases are shared with TRBD1. CDR1 is SQVTM, CDR2 ANQGSEA, per germline. The J segment lost 1 base and the V segment lost 6 bases, leaving 5 bases of the junction unmatched. This CDR3 spans 14 amino acids. DNA for the CDR3: TGCAGCGTGAAAGGGACAGGGCGCACAGATACGCAGTATTTT. This translates into CSVKGTGRTDTQYF.

As for this clonotype: A much larger clonotype is one base distant, so this may be a read error. The chain links TRBV10-3 to TRBJ2-2; D is undetermined. This CDR3 has 15 amino acids. Per germline, CDR1 ENHRY and CDR2 SYGVKD. As DNA, the CDR3 is TGTGCCACCAGTGTGCCTGCCACGAACACCGGGGAGCTGTTTTTT. It encodes CATSVPATNTGELFF.

This clonotype appeared many times. This chain joins TRBV5-1 and TRBJ2-3, with D possibly TRBD1 on 5 matching bases. The germline gives CDR1 SGHRS, CDR2 YFSETQ. V gave up 4 bases and J gave up 1 base, with 13 bases separating them. The CDR3 has 15 amino acids. The CDR3 sequence: CASSPTVLGTDTQYF. The CDR3 DNA is TGCGCCAGCAGCCCGACAGTTCTCGGCACAGATACGCAGTATTTT.

As for this clonotype: Given a much more abundant clone one base away, this may be a read error. The CDR3 here is CASSLMLFGRVEDHTF. CDR3 nucleotides: TGTGCCAGCAGCTTAATGTTGTTCGGCCGAGTAGAGGACCACACCTTC. The chain employs TRBV7-2 and TRBJ1-2; D call uncertain. The germline V gene encodes CDR1 SGHTA and CDR2 FQGNSA. With 2 bases removed from V and 12 bases from J, the gap between germline ends came to 25 bases. This CDR3 comprises 16 residues.

This clonotype was recorded a few times. V is TRBV14 and J is TRBJ1-1; D remains ambiguous. In germline, CDR1 is SGHDN, CDR2 FVKESK. This CDR3 is built from 13 residues. V lost 3 bases and J 4 bases, leaving 9 bases between the germline ends. The CDR3 region is CASSHRQVTEAFF. The CDR3 region has the DNA TGTGCCAGCAGCCATCGCCAGGTCACTGAAGCTTTCTTT.

This clonotype was observed many times. V usage is TRBV29-1 and J usage is TRBJ1-1; no reliable D call. The CDR3 totals 14 residues. Germline CDR1 reads SQVTM; CDR2 reads ANQGSEA. The V end was cut by 0 bases, the J end by 4 bases, with 12 bases between. The CDR3 region has the DNA TGCAGCGTTGAAGATCGGTTACGTGGCACTGAAGCTTTCTTT. Its translation: CSVEDRLRGTEAFF.

The V and J genes are TRBV7-2 and TRBJ1-6, with TRBD1 matching over 9 bases. Germline lookup yields CDR1 SGHTA and CDR2 FQGNSA. CDR3 length equals 15 residues. V lost 6 bases, J lost 10 bases, and 10 bases stayed unmatched. The chain's CDR3 is CASREGDRVVSPLHF. Written as DNA, the CDR3 is TGTGCCAGCAGGGAAGGGGACAGGGTGGTATCACCCCTCCACTTT.

This sequence joins TRBV20-1 and TRBJ1-5, with TRBD1 matching over 10 bases. The germline CDR1 and CDR2 sequences are DFQATT and SNEGSKA (reference sequence). Germline trimming cut 3 bases from V and 1 base from J; bases unmatched to any gene: 6. The CDR3 covers 16 residues. CDR3 bases: TGCAGTGCTAGGACAGGGGGCCGTCCCAGCAATCAGCCCCAGCATTTT. Encoded protein: CSARTGGRPSNQPQHF.

The table lists this clonotype with many counts. The chain uses TRBV19 and TRBJ1-2; 8 positions match TRBD1. This CDR3 has 15 amino acids. Germline trimming cut 5 bases from V and 7 bases from J; bases unmatched to any gene: 12. Germline V CDR1 and CDR2: LNHDA, SQIVND (reference sequence). DNA for the CDR3: TGTGCCAGTAGTCAAATGGACAGGGAGGTTCCTGGCTACACCTTC. It codes for CASSQMDREVPGYTF.